Shown below are 22 T cell receptor beta chains from a single sample sequenced in a study of tumor-infiltrating lymphocytes in primary liver carcinoma. Both RNA and DNA were isolated together from about 19-30 mg of bulk tissue that had not been sorted. A constant-region primer primed TCR beta cDNA synthesis from around 500 ng of total RNA. Three-round nested multiplex PCR performed with slightly modified ARM-PCR produced the TCR beta libraries. For approximately 9 cycles apiece, the opening two PCR rounds ran with TRBV1-TRBV30 forward primers and a C-beta reverse primer. In TCRdb, the multiplex PCR reads were re-called with MiXCR into one record per CDR3 protein. This sample has roughly 36,000 distinct CDR3 sequences, with more than 70% found just once. Specimen: tumor-adjacent normal liver tissue. The receptor source for this set is a man between 40 and 49 years old with primary liver carcinoma and hepatitis B virus infection.

A note on this clonotype: In this CDR3 the conserved last residue, phenylalanine or tryptophan, is missing, so a read error is likely. The chain recombines TRBV5-4 with TRBJ2-3, with 7 bases matching TRBD2. J lost 6 bases, V lost 1 base, and 11 bases had no gene match. In germline, CDR1 is SGHNT, CDR2 YYREEE (reference sequence). The CDR3 is 16 residues long. The CDR3 region is CASSLLVGGPTDTQYY. The CDR3 DNA reads as TGTGCCAGCAGCTTGCTCGTGGGAGGGCCCACGGATACGCAGTATTAT.

Of note for this clonotype: The germline gene is not matched at one end of the junction; a read error may be the cause. The V gene is TRBV28, the J gene TRBJ2-7; 7 bases align to TRBD2. The germline gives CDR1 MDHEN, CDR2 SYDVKM. The CDR3 runs to 15 residues. The CDR3 bases are TGTGCCAGCAGTTTATGGGGCGGGAGCATGGTCGAGCAGTGTTTC. It translates to CASSLWGGSMVEQCF. Full variable domain (outside the CDR3, taken from reference TRBV28 and TRBJ2-7): DVKVTQSSRYLVKRTGEKVFLECVQDMDHENMFWYRQDPGLGLRLIYFSYDVKMKEKGDIPEGYSVSREKKERFSLILESASTNQTSMYLCASSLWGGSMVEQCFGPGTRLTVT.

This clonotype turned up a few times. A read error may explain this, as a much larger clone is one base away. As DNA, the CDR3 is TGTGCCAGCAGTCCCGCTAGCGGGAGGGCCTACGGGCAGTACTTC. Protein product: CASSPASGRAYGQYF. The chain has TRBV7-3 and TRBJ2-7; 12 bases fit TRBD2. Per germline, CDR1 SGHTA and CDR2 FQGTGA. The CDR3 loop spans 15 amino acids.

The chain employs TRBV19 and TRBJ1-1; no reliable D call. The V end was cut by 8 bases, the J end by 5 bases, with 21 bases between. CDR1 is LNHDA, CDR2 SQIVND, per germline (reference sequence). The CDR3 consists of 15 residues. This CDR3 reads CASGVGLVPGTEAFF. CDR3 DNA sequence: TGTGCCAGTGGTGTTGGACTTGTCCCGGGTACTGAAGCTTTCTTT.

On this clonotype itself: One base away lies a much larger clone, so this may be a sequencing read error. The chain uses TRBV2 and TRBJ1-1; tentative D call: TRBD1 (6 bases). The CDR3 runs 13 residues. Germline CDR1 and CDR2: SNHLY and FYNNEI. This CDR3 reads CTSSDEGGTEAFF. CDR3 coding DNA: TGTACCAGCAGTGATGAGGGGGGGACTGAAGCTTTCTTT.

Concerning this clonotype: This may stem from a read error, because a much larger clone lies one nucleotide away. The V and J genes are TRBV30 and TRBJ2-1; 10 bases are a match to TRBD2. CDR3 length: 15 residues. V lost 4 bases and J lost 4; bases outside the gene matches: 7. Germline assignment: CDR1 GTSNPN and CDR2 SVGIG (reference sequence). CDR3 amino acids: CAWTVLAGLYNEQFF. As DNA, the CDR3 is TGTGCCTGGACTGTACTAGCGGGACTGTACAATGAGCAGTTCTTC.

To note about this clonotype: Compared with germline, one end of the junction differs, possibly owing to a read error. The rearrangement links TRBV11-2 to TRBJ2-4; 8 nucleotides agree with TRBD2. Germline CDR1 SGHAT, CDR2 FQNNGV. The CDR3 consists of 18 residues. The CDR3 DNA reads TGTGCCAGCAGCTCACCGGGACCAGCGGGAGTAGCCAAATACATTCAGTACTTC. Its protein is CASSSPGPAGVAKYIQYF.

Note on this clonotype: This is likely a read error, given that the CDR3 carries no conserved phenylalanine or tryptophan at its end. The DNA is omitted, as the CDR3 cannot be located on it reliably, and the CDR3 follows TCRdb's listing. J is TRBJ2-1 and V is TRBV12-3 or TRBV12-4; the DNA was not used to check the table's D call, TRBD2. Including both end residues, the CDR3 is 16 amino acids long. The CDR3: CAGGASGHSSYNERFL.

Worth noting for this clonotype: At one end the junction does not follow the germline gene, possibly because of a read error. The V call is TRBV12-3 or TRBV12-4, the J call TRBJ1-1, with D possibly TRBD1 on 6 matching bases. The CDR3 length is 14 residues. The DNA of the CDR3 is TGTGCCAGCAGTAGACGTCGGGGGCCTGATGAAGATTTCTTT. Translating gives CASSRRRGPDEDFF.

This clonotype was seen only a few times. A read error may account for a junction end that differs from germline. The chain carries TRBV29-1 and TRBJ2-7; TRBD2 is a possible D gene (7 bases). Per the germline V gene, CDR1 is SQVTM and CDR2 is ANQGSEA. The CDR3 has 14 residues. CDR3 protein: CSAEGAGRGYEQYF. The CDR3, as DNA: TGCAGCGCTGAAGGGGCGGGGAGGGGGTACGAGCAGTACTTC.

The chain uses TRBV10-2 and TRBJ2-7; 7 positions agree with TRBD2. The V gene end was trimmed by 4 bases and the J gene end by 3 bases; junction bases not matched to a gene: 6. The CDR3 has 14 amino acids. The germline V gene encodes CDR1 WSHSY and CDR2 SAAADI. The CDR3 region has the DNA TGCGCCAGCAGTGTGGCGGGACTATGCTACGAGCAGTACTTC. Translation: CASSVAGLCYEQYF.

Concerning this clonotype itself: The junction departs from germline at one end; a sequencing error may be responsible. The V call is TRBV28, the J call TRBJ2-3, with a weak D call TRBD1 (5 bases). Germline assignment: CDR1 MDHEN and CDR2 SYDVKM. This CDR3 comprises 12 residues. Here the CDR3 DNA reads TGTGACAGCAGGGCCGACACAGATATGCAGTATTTT. Residues: CDSRADTDMQYF.

As to this clonotype: Since no conserved phenylalanine or tryptophan closes the CDR3, a read error is the likely cause. No DNA is shown, since the ends of the CDR3 on it are uncertain; the CDR3 is the one TCRdb lists. The V gene is TRBV10-3, the J gene TRBJ2-4; TRBD2, as called in the table, went unchecked against the DNA. Germline lookup yields CDR1 ENHRY and CDR2 SYGVKD. The CDR3 is 17 amino acids long, termini counted. The CDR3 region is CAISESPGRDCKNIQYL.

This clonotype was counted only a few times. A read error may explain this, as a much larger clone is one base away. J is TRBJ2-5 and V is TRBV7-9; TRBD2 matches at 7 bases. The V segment lost 10 bases and the J segment 2 bases; nucleotides outside the gene matches: 13. This CDR3 contains 15 residues. Germline V lookup: CDR1 SEHNR, CDR2 FQNEAQ (reference sequence). CDR3 nucleotides: TGTGCCACTACCAAGACTAGCAGAGCTCAAGAGACCCAGTACTTC. Translating gives CATTKTSRAQETQYF.

This rearrangement joins TRBV5-4 to TRBJ2-1, with 12 bases fitting TRBD2. CDR1 SGHNT and CDR2 YYREEE come from the germline V gene (reference sequence). The trim removed 9 bases at V and 8 bases at J, leaving 6 bases unmatched. This CDR3 spans 13 amino acids. CDR3 bases: TGTGCCACGACTAGCGGGAGACACTATGAGCAGTTCTTC. Its protein is CATTSGRHYEQFF.

On this clonotype itself: One junction end does not reproduce the germline sequence, and a read error may be involved. The chain combines TRBV7-9 with TRBJ1-1; no definite D call. Germline loops: CDR1 SEHNR, CDR2 FQNEAQ (reference sequence). The CDR3 has 14 amino acids. CDR3 sequence (DNA): TGCGCCAGCAGCTTGTACAGACTGAACACTGAAGCTTTCTTT. Translation: CASSLYRLNTEAFF.

In regard to this clonotype: This may arise from a read error, as a much more abundant clone is one base away. This sequence joins TRBV11-1 and TRBJ2-1, with D tentatively TRBD1 or TRBD2 (5 bases each). The V end lost 3 bases, the J end lost 6 bases, and 15 bases lay between the germline ends. Germline V gene data show CDR1 as SGHAT and CDR2 as FQDESV (reference sequence). The CDR3 consists of 15 residues. CDR3 nucleotide sequence: TGTGCCAGCAGCTTCCAGGGACCGCTGGGCAATGAGCAGTTCTTC. It encodes CASSFQGPLGNEQFF.

This chain connects TRBV29-1 to TRBJ2-2; D not certain. Trimming stripped 5 bases from V and 1 base from J, with 11 bases between. CDR3 length equals 14 residues. The germline V gene encodes CDR1 SQVTM and CDR2 ANQGSEA. CDR3 amino acids: CSVFGLGNTGELFF. The CDR3 DNA sequence: TGCAGCGTTTTCGGGCTGGGGAACACCGGGGAGCTGTTTTTT.

The CDR3, as DNA: TGTGCCATCAACACCGGGACTAGGGAGACCGGGGAGCTGTTTTTT. Its protein is CAINTGTRETGELFF. The chain joins TRBV5-4 to TRBJ2-2; the match to TRBD2 covers 8 bases. This CDR3 region has 15 residues. The V gene's germline CDR1 is SGHNT and CDR2 YYREEE (reference sequence). V shed 9 bases, J shed 5 bases, and the junction held 12 bases outside the gene matches.

The genes are TRBV6-5 and TRBJ2-7; D uncertain. Germline CDR1 reads MNHEY; CDR2 reads SVGAGI. The CDR3 contains 17 residues. V was trimmed by 8 bases and J by 2 bases, leaving 25 bases between them. The CDR3 DNA follows: TGTGCCAGCGGTCCCAATTCTTCGGCCAAGCCGACCTACGAGCAGTACTTC. This encodes CASGPNSSAKPTYEQYF.

By sample fraction, this clonotype is medium-sized. As DNA, the CDR3 is TGTGCCAGCAGTGAAGGAGAGGGGATGGGAGGACAGCCCCAGCATTTT. Encoded protein: CASSEGEGMGGQPQHF. This rearrangement joins TRBV6-1 to TRBJ1-5, with a weak D call TRBD1 (5 bases). The CDR3 is 16 residues long. Deletions cut 1 base from V and 7 bases from J, with 17 bases between. Germline CDR1 MNHNS, CDR2 SASEGT.

This clonotype was counted a single time. Because the CDR3 is missing its conserved closing phenylalanine or tryptophan, this is likely a read error. This sequence joins TRBV11-2 and TRBJ2-7; TRBD1 or TRBD2 may be the D gene (5 bases each). Germline V gives CDR1 SGHAT, CDR2 FQNNGV. The CDR3 length is 13 residues. CDR3: CASNLGSGGEQYL. The DNA of the CDR3 is TGTGCCAGCAACTTAGGCAGTGGGGGCGAGCAGTACCTC.